This entry lists 21 T cell receptor beta chains sequenced from one sample in a study of cytomegalovirus exposure and HLA in healthy donors. Primers included in the PCR were 60 Vbeta and 13 Jbeta primers. The method was immunoSEQ multiplex PCR; TCRdb's version includes in-frame clones alone and lacks a portion of them. Of about 94,000 clones detected, 60% to 80% appear once; the ten largest clones hold about 3.8%. What was sequenced was PBMCs. The receptors were gathered from a woman in her thirties or forties in good health and CMV-seronegative.

This rearrangement joins TRBV30 to TRBJ2-7; maybe TRBD1 (6 bases). Trimming cost V 3 bases and J 5 bases, with 14 bases left between them. Germline assignment: CDR1 GTSNPN and CDR2 SVGIG (reference sequence). The length of the CDR3 is 13 residues. CDR3 sequence: CAWRGTGLHEQYF. CDR3 bases: TGTGCCTGGAGGGGCACAGGGTTACACGAGCAGTACTTC.

A word on this clone: One junction end disagrees with the germline gene, perhaps due to a read error. The V call is TRBV6-5, the J call TRBJ1-6; perhaps TRBD1 as D (5 bases). Germline loops: CDR1 MNHEY, CDR2 SVGAGI. The CDR3 runs to 15 residues. CDR3 sequence (DNA): TGTGCCAGCAGTTACGGTGGGGCTAGGTATTCACCCCTCAACTTT. Residues: CASSYGGARYSPLNF.

This clone showed up just once. This chain uses TRBV2 with TRBJ1-1; D not certain. Germline CDR1 is SNHLY and CDR2 is FYNNEI. The length of the CDR3 is 11 residues. The germline V and J ends were trimmed by 8 bases and 2 bases, with 6 bases remaining between them. The CDR3 nucleotides are TGTGCCAGCGGCATCAACACTGAAGCTTTCTTT. It is translated as CASGINTEAFF.

This clone appeared a single time. This chain joins TRBV30 and TRBJ2-2, with a possible D match to TRBD2 (6 bases). The CDR3 covers 14 residues. Looked up from germline, CDR1 is GTSNPN and CDR2 is SVGIG (reference sequence). Trimming cost V 4 bases and J 6 bases, with 15 bases left between them. The CDR3 bases are TGTGCCTGGAACGGGAGAACCGGTGCCGGGGAGCTGTTTTTT. This encodes CAWNGRTGAGELFF.

This clone has a handful of counts. The chain joins TRBV18 to TRBJ1-1; no reliable D call. The ends were cut back, 3 bases at V and 1 base at J, with 15 bases in the middle. Germline CDR1 reads KGHSH; CDR2 reads LQKENI. The CDR3 extends over 16 amino acids. CDR3 DNA sequence: TGTGCCAGCTCACCCGAACACGGGGTGACGAACACTGAAGCTTTCTTT. This sequence encodes CASSPEHGVTNTEAFF.

The chain joins TRBV2 to TRBJ1-1, with unresolved D. Germline lookup yields CDR1 SNHLY and CDR2 FYNNEI. The CDR3 sequence is 13 residues long. Trimming pared 6 bases from V and 5 bases from J, leaving 13 bases between. DNA for the CDR3: TGTGCCAGCAGCGACACGGAAAGGACTGAAGCTTTCTTT. This codes for CASSDTERTEAFF. Drawing the rest from reference TRBV2 and TRBJ1-1, the complete variable domain is EPEVTQTPSHQVTQMGQEVILRCVPISNHLYFYWYRQILGQKVEFLVSFYNNEISEKSEIFDDQFSVERPDGSNFTLKIRSTKLEDSAMYFCASSDTERTEAFFGQGTRLTVV.

The V call is TRBV7-3, the J call TRBJ1-1, with a tentative D call TRBD1 (6 bases). The CDR3 length is 14 residues. Germline V gene sequence: CDR1 SGHTA, CDR2 FQGTGA. The V end lost 0 bases, the J end lost 1 base, and 6 bases lay between the germline ends. DNA for the CDR3: TGTGCCAGCAGCTTAACGGGACAGAACACTGAAGCTTTCTTT. Its translation is CASSLTGQNTEAFF.

The count of this clone is one. V gene TRBV18 combines with J gene TRBJ2-7; 7 bases are shared with TRBD2. The junction had 7 bases not matched to a gene; V was cut back by 3 bases and J by 5 bases. CDR3 length equals 14 residues. Germline values: CDR1 KGHSH, CDR2 LQKENI. CDR3 bases: TGTGCCAGCTCACCGCCACTAGCGCGGAACGAGCAGTACTTC. Translated, it gives CASSPPLARNEQYF. The full variable domain, in which reference TRBV18 and TRBJ2-7 provide the parts outside the CDR3, is NAGVMQNPRHLVRRRGQEARLRCSPMKGHSHVYWYRQLPEEGLKFMVYLQKENIIDESGMPKERFSAEFPKEGPSILRIQQVVRGDSAAYFCASSPPLARNEQYFGPGTRLTVT.

The V gene is TRBV29-1, the J gene TRBJ2-5, with TRBD2 matching 13 bases. Germline CDR1 SQVTM, CDR2 ANQGSEA. The V and J ends lost 7 bases and 5 bases, in that order; junction bases with no gene match: 10. The CDR3 is 15 amino acids. The CDR3 spells CSGTTLAGGRETQYF. As DNA, the CDR3 is TGCAGCGGCACCACACTAGCGGGGGGGCGGGAGACCCAGTACTTC.

This clone turned up a few times. The rearrangement uses TRBV11-3 and TRBJ2-7; 8 bases agree with TRBD1. The length of the CDR3 is 13 residues. CDR1 is SGHNT, CDR2 YENEEA, per germline. Trimming at V came to 5 bases and at J to 3 bases, leaving 3 bases not matched to a gene. The CDR3 here is CASSAGTGYEQYF. CDR3 in DNA: TGTGCCAGCAGCGCCGGGACAGGCTACGAGCAGTACTTC.

In its sample, this clone was seen once. This chain links TRBV13 with TRBJ2-5; TRBD1 agrees at 8 bases. The J call could be wrong; TRBJ2-7 is a better fit for the DNA end. Germline CDR1 PRHDT, CDR2 FYEKMQ (reference sequence). The CDR3 has 15 amino acids. The CDR3 loop is CASSSRQGIMNEQYF. CDR3 sequence (DNA): TGTGCCAGCAGCTCAAGACAGGGGATTATGAACGAGCAGTACTTC.

The chain uses TRBV28 and TRBJ2-7; D is perhaps TRBD1 (7 bases). The V gene lost 8 bases and the J gene lost 5 bases, with 22 bases spanning the gap. The CDR3 covers 15 residues. The germline gives CDR1 MDHEN, CDR2 SYDVKM. CDR3 loop: CASALSSGGRNEQYF. CDR3 nucleotides: TGTGCCAGCGCCTTGTCCTCAGGGGGGAGAAACGAGCAGTACTTC.

The chain couples TRBV5-4 to TRBJ1-2; 10 nucleotides line up with TRBD1. CDR3 length: 15 residues. CDR1 is SGHNT and CDR2 is YYREEE in the germline V gene (reference sequence). V dropped 2 bases and J dropped 3; count of bases not matched to a gene: 4. The CDR3 is CASSFPGTGDYGYTF. The CDR3 nucleotides read TGTGCCAGCAGCTTCCCCGGGACAGGGGACTATGGCTACACCTTC.

This chain connects TRBV14 to TRBJ2-3; the D gene is possibly TRBD2 (6 bases). The CDR3 has 15 amino acids. The germline CDR1 and CDR2 sequences are SGHDN and FVKESK. V shed 0 bases and J shed 2 bases, with 9 bases lying between them. The chain's CDR3 is CASSQEGLYTDTQYF. The CDR3, as DNA: TGTGCCAGCAGCCAAGAGGGACTTTACACAGATACGCAGTATTTT.

This chain joins TRBV9 and TRBJ2-7; 10 bases map to TRBD1. CDR1 and CDR2 from the germline V gene are SGDLS and YYNGEE. V was pared by 0 bases and J by 5 bases, with 5 bases of the junction left unmatched. The CDR3 totals 15 residues. CDR3 sequence (DNA): TGTGCCAGCAGCGTAGACGGGACAGGGGACAACGAGCAGTACTTC. Amino acid sequence: CASSVDGTGDNEQYF.

The chain is built from TRBV28 and TRBJ2-7; 9 bases agree with TRBD1. The CDR3 spans 14 residues. The V segment lost 5 bases and the J segment 5 bases; nucleotides outside the gene matches: 7. The V gene's germline CDR1 is MDHEN and CDR2 SYDVKM. The CDR3 here is CASSTYRGLNEQYF. In DNA form, the CDR3 reads TGTGCCAGCAGTACCTACAGGGGGCTCAACGAGCAGTACTTC.

The gene calls are TRBV7-2 and TRBJ2-1; 9 bases align to TRBD1. In germline, CDR1 is SGHTA, CDR2 FQGNSA. The V gene end was trimmed by 6 bases and the J gene end by 6 bases; junction bases not matched to a gene: 6. CDR3 length equals 14 residues. The CDR3 spells CASSQGGQGNEQFF. The CDR3 nucleotides are TGTGCCAGCAGTCAAGGGGGACAGGGCAATGAGCAGTTCTTC.

The chain joins TRBV28 to TRBJ1-1; 9 positions match TRBD1. CDR1 is MDHEN, CDR2 SYDVKM, per germline. After removal of 2 bases from V and 8 bases from J, the junction contained 6 bases not matched to a gene. The CDR3 runs to 14 residues. CDR3 in amino acids: CASSLIPTGGEAFF. Here the CDR3 DNA reads TGTGCCAGCAGTTTAATCCCAACAGGGGGCGAAGCTTTCTTT.

J is TRBJ2-1 and V is TRBV6-1; 16 bases are shared with TRBD2. The V gene end was trimmed by 0 bases and the J gene end by 14 bases; junction bases not matched to a gene: 7. Germline V gene lookup returns CDR1 MNHNS and CDR2 SASEGT. CDR3 length: 16 amino acids. CDR3: CASSEAGGLAGGHEFF. CDR3 bases: TGTGCCAGCAGTGAAGCCGGGGGACTAGCGGGGGGGCACGAGTTCTTC.

The rearrangement joins TRBV2 to TRBJ2-7, with 9 bases identical to TRBD1. This CDR3 has 14 amino acids. The V gene's germline CDR1 is SNHLY and CDR2 FYNNEI. Losses at the gene ends were 6 bases for V and 4 bases for J; bases not matched to a gene: 7. CDR3 nucleotide sequence: TGTGCCAGCAGCTTAGGGGACAGGGATTACGAGCAGTACTTC. Translating gives CASSLGDRDYEQYF.

The CDR3 DNA follows: TGCGCCAGCAGCCCCCTAGGGACAGGGGGCGAAAATGAGCAGTTCTTC. Its protein is CASSPLGTGGENEQFF. The V call is TRBV4-3, the J call TRBJ2-1, with 12 nucleotides matching TRBD1. Unmatched junction bases numbered 8, after V lost 4 bases and J lost 7 bases. The CDR3 spans 16 residues. In germline, CDR1 is LGHNA, CDR2 YSLEER.